The 29 T cell receptor beta chains below were found in one sample sequenced in a study of cytomegalovirus exposure and HLA in healthy donors. PCR primers comprised 60 Vbeta and 13 Jbeta primers. Sequencing used immunoSEQ multiplex PCR; TCRdb keeps in-frame clones, though not all of them. In the table there are fewer than 70,000 clones, 60% to 75% of which are singletons. Sample: PBMCs. All receptors derive from a woman aged 55-70 years in good health and CMV-seropositive.

The gene calls are TRBV19 and TRBJ1-5; 8 nucleotides match TRBD1. The CDR3 has 14 amino acids. Germline V CDR1 and CDR2: LNHDA, SQIVND (reference sequence). The V gene end was trimmed by 5 bases and the J gene end by 7 bases; junction bases not matched to a gene: 7. CDR3 nucleotide sequence: TGTGCCAGTAGTCTCGGACAGGGAGGGCAGCCCCAGCATTTT. This encodes CASSLGQGGQPQHF.

About this clone: The CDR3 does not close with the conserved phenylalanine or tryptophan, likely indicating a read error. The chain employs TRBV5-6 and TRBJ1-1; no definite D call. CDR1 and CDR2 from the germline V gene are SGHDT and YYEEEE. This CDR3 spans 14 amino acids. Trimming took off 3 bases at V and 3 bases at J, with 12 bases between the two ends. The CDR3 reads CASSSRPTDTEAFV. Written as DNA, the CDR3 is TGTGCCAGCAGCTCCCGGCCGACGGACACTGAAGCTTTCGTT.

The genes are TRBV18 and TRBJ2-5; 7 bases are a match to TRBD2. CDR3 length: 14 residues. Germline trimming cut 2 bases from V and 5 bases from J; bases unmatched to any gene: 5. Germline V gives CDR1 KGHSH, CDR2 LQKENI. The CDR3 DNA reads as TGTGCCAGCTCACCAGGCGGGAGCCGGGAGACCCAGTACTTC. It specifies CASSPGGSRETQYF.

The chain links TRBV19 to TRBJ2-5; 7 bases fit TRBD1. Germline CDR1 reads LNHDA; CDR2 reads SQIVND (reference sequence). This CDR3 contains 13 residues. V was clipped by 6 bases and J by 4 bases; unmatched bases: 5. CDR3 DNA: TGTGCCAGTAGCTATAGACAGGGAGAGACCCAGTACTTC. The encoded protein is CASSYRQGETQYF. The full variable domain, with the rest looked up from reference TRBV19 and TRBJ2-5, is DGGITQSPKYLFRKEGQNVTLSCEQNLNHDAMYWYRQDPGQGLRLIYYSQIVNDFQKGDIAEGYSVSREKKESFPLTVTSAQKNPTAFYLCASSYRQGETQYFGPGTRLLVL.

The gene calls are TRBV9 and TRBJ2-3; 7 bases are a match to TRBD2. Per germline, CDR1 SGDLS and CDR2 YYNGEE. This CDR3 comprises 14 residues. J was trimmed by 6 bases and V by 0 bases; bases with no gene match: 4. The CDR3, as DNA: TGTGCCAGCAGCGTAGGGTGGGAGGGGGATACGCAGTATTTT. It specifies CASSVGWEGDTQYF.

This chain joins TRBV5-6 and TRBJ1-2; D gene unclear. This CDR3 is 14 amino acids long. V was trimmed by 4 bases and J by 0 bases, leaving 10 bases between them. Germline CDR1 and CDR2: SGHDT and YYEEEE. CDR3 nucleotide sequence: TGTGCCAGCAGCCCGACACTCTCTAACTATGGCTACACCTTC. It translates to CASSPTLSNYGYTF.

This clone was seen only a few times. The rearrangement links TRBV6-5 to TRBJ1-6; D ambiguous. The germline V gene encodes CDR1 MNHEY and CDR2 SVGAGI. There are 14 residues in the CDR3. V lost 4 bases to trimming and J lost 10 bases, with 14 bases between them. The DNA for the CDR3 is TGTGCCAGCAGTTCGGTCCCTTCGGGGTCACCCCTCCACTTT. Amino acids: CASSSVPSGSPLHF.

The chain has TRBV30 and TRBJ1-2; 11 nucleotides match TRBD1. The length of the CDR3 is 16 residues. The germline gives CDR1 GTSNPN, CDR2 SVGIG (reference sequence). The junction had 9 bases not matched to a gene; V was cut back by 2 bases and J by 4 bases. CDR3 protein: CAWSWTGGTSIYGYTF. CDR3 sequence (DNA): TGTGCCTGGAGTTGGACAGGGGGCACCTCCATCTATGGCTACACCTTC.

A word on this clone: A much larger clone differs by one base, so this may be a read error. The chain is built from TRBV29-1 and TRBJ1-2; 7 nucleotides agree with TRBD1. Germline CDR1 SQVTM, CDR2 ANQGSEA. This CDR3 has 13 residues. DNA of the CDR3: TGCAGCGTTTTCCTTGGACAGGCCGATGGCTTCACCTTC. It is translated as CSVFLGQADGFTF.

This clone was observed a handful of times. The chain joins TRBV6-5 to TRBJ1-1; D is possibly TRBD1 (5 bases). The CDR3 is 15 residues long. Trimming left V 4 bases short and J 4 bases short, with 16 bases between. Germline V CDR1 and CDR2: MNHEY, SVGAGI. DNA for the CDR3: TGTGCCAGCAGTTCCCATCCGCAGGGTACCACTGAAGCTTTCTTT. Its protein is CASSSHPQGTTEAFF.

The gene calls are TRBV6-6 and TRBJ2-7; tentatively, D is TRBD2 (7 bases). V lost 7 bases, J lost 2 bases, and 15 bases lay in between. Per germline, CDR1 MNHNY and CDR2 SVGAGI (reference sequence). The CDR3 has 14 residues. CDR3 loop: CASTQGGGTYEQYF. The DNA of the CDR3 is TGTGCCAGCACCCAAGGGGGGGGCACCTACGAGCAGTACTTC.

The V gene is TRBV5-1, the J gene TRBJ1-1, with TRBD1 as a possible D gene (6 bases). Germline V gene lookup returns CDR1 SGHRS and CDR2 YFSETQ. The CDR3 is made up of 16 amino acids. V was cut by 3 bases and J by 2 bases, with 17 bases left in between. CDR3 protein: CASSSPRQGFNTEAFF. The CDR3 coding sequence is TGCGCCAGCAGCTCCCCCCGGCAGGGGTTCAACACTGAAGCTTTCTTT.

The chain uses TRBV4-1 and TRBJ2-7; 12 bases match TRBD2. Germline CDR1 reads MGHRA; CDR2 reads YSYEKL. This CDR3 has 15 residues. With 2 bases clipped from V and 3 bases from J, the junction kept 2 bases outside the gene matches. CDR3 residues: CASSQQTSGSYEQYF. In DNA, the CDR3 is TGCGCCAGCAGCCAACAGACTAGCGGGAGCTACGAGCAGTACTTC.

V usage is TRBV6-6 and J usage is TRBJ1-2; D possibly corresponds to TRBD1 (5 bases). The CDR3 covers 15 residues. The germline V gene has CDR1 MNHNY and CDR2 SVGAGI (reference sequence). V shed 2 bases and J shed 8 bases, with 18 bases lying between them. The chain's CDR3 is CASSYGGGISRGYTF. The CDR3 bases are TGTGCCAGCAGTTACGGGGGGGGGATATCAAGAGGCTACACCTTC.

V usage is TRBV6-1 and J usage is TRBJ1-6; maybe TRBD1 (6 bases). This CDR3 region has 18 residues. With 0 bases removed from V and 6 bases from J, the gap between germline ends came to 18 bases. The germline CDR1 and CDR2 sequences are MNHNS and SASEGT. The CDR3 nucleotides are TGTGCCAGCAGTGAAGCGGTGTTTGCCACAGGGTCTAATTCACCCCTCCACTTT. Its translation is CASSEAVFATGSNSPLHF.

The V gene is TRBV5-1, the J gene TRBJ2-3; 10 bases agree with TRBD2. Trimming took 0 bases from V and 6 from J; bases not matched to a gene: 4. Germline CDR1 SGHRS, CDR2 YFSETQ. This CDR3 comprises 15 residues. This CDR3 reads CASSLERGGRDTQYF. CDR3 bases: TGCGCCAGCAGCTTGGAGCGGGGGGGCAGGGATACGCAGTATTTT.

The V and J genes are TRBV10-3 and TRBJ1-5, with D perhaps matching TRBD1 (5 bases). CDR3 length: 17 amino acids. The germline V gene encodes CDR1 ENHRY and CDR2 SYGVKD. The ends were cut back, 5 bases at V and 4 bases at J, with 21 bases in the middle. The CDR3 bases are TGTGCCATCAGTCCCGATGGTCGCTCGGAGGGGAATCAGCCCCAGCATTTT. Amino acid sequence: CAISPDGRSEGNQPQHF.

CDR3 in DNA: TGTGCCAGTAGTATCGGACCGGGGGGCTACAATGAGCAGTTCTTC. The encoded protein is CASSIGPGGYNEQFF. The chain uses TRBV19 and TRBJ2-1, with 7 bases aligning to TRBD2. Germline V lookup: CDR1 LNHDA, CDR2 SQIVND (reference sequence). The V segment lost 3 bases and the J segment 3 bases; nucleotides outside the gene matches: 5. This CDR3 is 15 amino acids long. Combining the CDR3 with reference TRBV19 and TRBJ2-1 gives the whole variable domain DGGITQSPKYLFRKEGQNVTLSCEQNLNHDAMYWYRQDPGQGLRLIYYSQIVNDFQKGDIAEGYSVSREKKESFPLTVTSAQKNPTAFYLCASSIGPGGYNEQFFGPGTRLTVL.

The gene calls are TRBV4-1 and TRBJ1-3; D ambiguous. CDR1 is MGHRA and CDR2 is YSYEKL in the germline V gene. Between the trimmed V and J ends, which lost 0 bases and 0 bases, there was a span of 12 bases. CDR3 length equals 17 residues. CDR3 loop: CASSQDPRGSSGNTIYF. CDR3 nucleotide sequence: TGCGCCAGCAGCCAAGATCCCCGCGGGAGCTCTGGAAACACCATATATTTT.

This chain connects TRBV5-5 to TRBJ1-4, with 7 bases identical to TRBD1. V dropped 3 bases and J dropped 2; count of bases not matched to a gene: 4. The CDR3 has 15 residues. Germline V gene data show CDR1 as SGHKS and CDR2 as YYEKEE (reference sequence). The CDR3 reads CASSWGQRTNEKLFF. CDR3 nucleotides: TGTGCCAGCAGCTGGGGACAGCGCACTAATGAAAAACTGTTTTTT.

The V and J genes are TRBV7-8 and TRBJ1-1, with D hard to call. V gave up 5 bases and J gave up 5 bases, with 15 bases separating them. The CDR3 loop spans 14 amino acids. Germline CDR1 SGHVS, CDR2 FQNEAQ. The CDR3 bases are TGTGCCAGCAGCCGAATCCTCGGGGTTACTGAAGCTTTCTTT. Its protein product is CASSRILGVTEAFF.

In this sample, this clone turned up a few times. The chain joins TRBV12-5 to TRBJ1-5; no definite D call. V was shortened by 4 bases and J by 7 bases, with 11 bases between the two germline ends. Per the germline V gene, CDR1 is LGHNT and CDR2 is FRNRAP. This CDR3 has 13 residues. Written as DNA, the CDR3 is TGTGCTAGTGGTTGGTCGGGAAACCAGCCCCAGCATTTT. Translating gives CASGWSGNQPQHF.

V usage is TRBV21-1 and J usage is TRBJ1-3; the D call of TRBD1 is as the table states it, not checked on the DNA. TRBV21-1 is classified as a pseudogene. The CDR3 contains 16 residues. The CDR3 loop reads CASSRDRGYSGNTIYF. The DNA of the CDR3 is TGTGCCAGCAGCCGGGACAGGGGCTACTCTGGAAACACCATATATTTT.

Note on this clone: Compared with germline, one end of the junction differs, possibly owing to a read error. This rearrangement joins TRBV2 to TRBJ1-6; the D is unclear. Germline loops: CDR1 SNHLY, CDR2 FYNNEI. The CDR3 loop spans 15 amino acids. The CDR3, as DNA: TGTGCCAGCAGTCAGAGTAGCTCCTATAATTCCCCCCTCCACTTT. It translates to CASSQSSSYNSPLHF.

This chain's CDR3 is CASSEGGGDYGYTF. The CDR3 DNA reads TGTGCCAGCAGTGAAGGCGGGGGCGACTATGGCTACACCTTC. V is TRBV2 and J is TRBJ1-2, with TRBD1 as a possible D gene (6 bases). The CDR3 runs 14 residues. Germline V CDR1 and CDR2: SNHLY, FYNNEI. The ends were cut back, 1 base at V and 3 bases at J, with 9 bases in the middle.

The chain employs TRBV5-6 and TRBJ2-3; D remains unclear. This CDR3 has 11 amino acids. Germline V gene sequence: CDR1 SGHDT, CDR2 YYEEEE. The V end lost 8 bases, the J end lost 2 bases, and 6 bases lay between the germline ends. CDR3 sequence reads: CASHHTDTQYF. In nucleotides, the CDR3 is TGTGCCAGTCATCACACAGATACGCAGTATTTT.

This clone was found a few times. The chain carries TRBV27 and TRBJ1-1; 7 bases are shared with TRBD1. Germline CDR1 and CDR2: MNHEY and SMNVEV (reference sequence). J was trimmed by 7 bases and V by 5 bases; bases with no gene match: 10. The CDR3 extends over 14 amino acids. The CDR3 DNA reads as TGTGCCAGCAGTCAGGTCAGGGGGAGTAGTGAAGCTTTCTTT. It codes for CASSQVRGSSEAFF.

The V and J genes are TRBV5-4 and TRBJ2-7; perhaps TRBD2 as D (6 bases). This CDR3 contains 13 residues. V was trimmed by 5 bases and J by 5 bases, leaving 14 bases between them. Germline V gene data show CDR1 as SGHNT and CDR2 as YYREEE (reference sequence). DNA of the CDR3: TGTGCCAGCAGTCTGATCGGAGGGGACGAGCAGTACTTC. Translated, it gives CASSLIGGDEQYF.

V and J are TRBV7-2 and TRBJ2-7; D is unresolved. The CDR3 covers 11 residues. V was trimmed by 5 bases and J by 1 base, leaving 3 bases between them. CDR1 is SGHTA, CDR2 FQGNSA, per germline. The CDR3 DNA reads as TGTGCCAGCAGCCCGTCCTACGAGCAGTACTTC. Encoded protein: CASSPSYEQYF.